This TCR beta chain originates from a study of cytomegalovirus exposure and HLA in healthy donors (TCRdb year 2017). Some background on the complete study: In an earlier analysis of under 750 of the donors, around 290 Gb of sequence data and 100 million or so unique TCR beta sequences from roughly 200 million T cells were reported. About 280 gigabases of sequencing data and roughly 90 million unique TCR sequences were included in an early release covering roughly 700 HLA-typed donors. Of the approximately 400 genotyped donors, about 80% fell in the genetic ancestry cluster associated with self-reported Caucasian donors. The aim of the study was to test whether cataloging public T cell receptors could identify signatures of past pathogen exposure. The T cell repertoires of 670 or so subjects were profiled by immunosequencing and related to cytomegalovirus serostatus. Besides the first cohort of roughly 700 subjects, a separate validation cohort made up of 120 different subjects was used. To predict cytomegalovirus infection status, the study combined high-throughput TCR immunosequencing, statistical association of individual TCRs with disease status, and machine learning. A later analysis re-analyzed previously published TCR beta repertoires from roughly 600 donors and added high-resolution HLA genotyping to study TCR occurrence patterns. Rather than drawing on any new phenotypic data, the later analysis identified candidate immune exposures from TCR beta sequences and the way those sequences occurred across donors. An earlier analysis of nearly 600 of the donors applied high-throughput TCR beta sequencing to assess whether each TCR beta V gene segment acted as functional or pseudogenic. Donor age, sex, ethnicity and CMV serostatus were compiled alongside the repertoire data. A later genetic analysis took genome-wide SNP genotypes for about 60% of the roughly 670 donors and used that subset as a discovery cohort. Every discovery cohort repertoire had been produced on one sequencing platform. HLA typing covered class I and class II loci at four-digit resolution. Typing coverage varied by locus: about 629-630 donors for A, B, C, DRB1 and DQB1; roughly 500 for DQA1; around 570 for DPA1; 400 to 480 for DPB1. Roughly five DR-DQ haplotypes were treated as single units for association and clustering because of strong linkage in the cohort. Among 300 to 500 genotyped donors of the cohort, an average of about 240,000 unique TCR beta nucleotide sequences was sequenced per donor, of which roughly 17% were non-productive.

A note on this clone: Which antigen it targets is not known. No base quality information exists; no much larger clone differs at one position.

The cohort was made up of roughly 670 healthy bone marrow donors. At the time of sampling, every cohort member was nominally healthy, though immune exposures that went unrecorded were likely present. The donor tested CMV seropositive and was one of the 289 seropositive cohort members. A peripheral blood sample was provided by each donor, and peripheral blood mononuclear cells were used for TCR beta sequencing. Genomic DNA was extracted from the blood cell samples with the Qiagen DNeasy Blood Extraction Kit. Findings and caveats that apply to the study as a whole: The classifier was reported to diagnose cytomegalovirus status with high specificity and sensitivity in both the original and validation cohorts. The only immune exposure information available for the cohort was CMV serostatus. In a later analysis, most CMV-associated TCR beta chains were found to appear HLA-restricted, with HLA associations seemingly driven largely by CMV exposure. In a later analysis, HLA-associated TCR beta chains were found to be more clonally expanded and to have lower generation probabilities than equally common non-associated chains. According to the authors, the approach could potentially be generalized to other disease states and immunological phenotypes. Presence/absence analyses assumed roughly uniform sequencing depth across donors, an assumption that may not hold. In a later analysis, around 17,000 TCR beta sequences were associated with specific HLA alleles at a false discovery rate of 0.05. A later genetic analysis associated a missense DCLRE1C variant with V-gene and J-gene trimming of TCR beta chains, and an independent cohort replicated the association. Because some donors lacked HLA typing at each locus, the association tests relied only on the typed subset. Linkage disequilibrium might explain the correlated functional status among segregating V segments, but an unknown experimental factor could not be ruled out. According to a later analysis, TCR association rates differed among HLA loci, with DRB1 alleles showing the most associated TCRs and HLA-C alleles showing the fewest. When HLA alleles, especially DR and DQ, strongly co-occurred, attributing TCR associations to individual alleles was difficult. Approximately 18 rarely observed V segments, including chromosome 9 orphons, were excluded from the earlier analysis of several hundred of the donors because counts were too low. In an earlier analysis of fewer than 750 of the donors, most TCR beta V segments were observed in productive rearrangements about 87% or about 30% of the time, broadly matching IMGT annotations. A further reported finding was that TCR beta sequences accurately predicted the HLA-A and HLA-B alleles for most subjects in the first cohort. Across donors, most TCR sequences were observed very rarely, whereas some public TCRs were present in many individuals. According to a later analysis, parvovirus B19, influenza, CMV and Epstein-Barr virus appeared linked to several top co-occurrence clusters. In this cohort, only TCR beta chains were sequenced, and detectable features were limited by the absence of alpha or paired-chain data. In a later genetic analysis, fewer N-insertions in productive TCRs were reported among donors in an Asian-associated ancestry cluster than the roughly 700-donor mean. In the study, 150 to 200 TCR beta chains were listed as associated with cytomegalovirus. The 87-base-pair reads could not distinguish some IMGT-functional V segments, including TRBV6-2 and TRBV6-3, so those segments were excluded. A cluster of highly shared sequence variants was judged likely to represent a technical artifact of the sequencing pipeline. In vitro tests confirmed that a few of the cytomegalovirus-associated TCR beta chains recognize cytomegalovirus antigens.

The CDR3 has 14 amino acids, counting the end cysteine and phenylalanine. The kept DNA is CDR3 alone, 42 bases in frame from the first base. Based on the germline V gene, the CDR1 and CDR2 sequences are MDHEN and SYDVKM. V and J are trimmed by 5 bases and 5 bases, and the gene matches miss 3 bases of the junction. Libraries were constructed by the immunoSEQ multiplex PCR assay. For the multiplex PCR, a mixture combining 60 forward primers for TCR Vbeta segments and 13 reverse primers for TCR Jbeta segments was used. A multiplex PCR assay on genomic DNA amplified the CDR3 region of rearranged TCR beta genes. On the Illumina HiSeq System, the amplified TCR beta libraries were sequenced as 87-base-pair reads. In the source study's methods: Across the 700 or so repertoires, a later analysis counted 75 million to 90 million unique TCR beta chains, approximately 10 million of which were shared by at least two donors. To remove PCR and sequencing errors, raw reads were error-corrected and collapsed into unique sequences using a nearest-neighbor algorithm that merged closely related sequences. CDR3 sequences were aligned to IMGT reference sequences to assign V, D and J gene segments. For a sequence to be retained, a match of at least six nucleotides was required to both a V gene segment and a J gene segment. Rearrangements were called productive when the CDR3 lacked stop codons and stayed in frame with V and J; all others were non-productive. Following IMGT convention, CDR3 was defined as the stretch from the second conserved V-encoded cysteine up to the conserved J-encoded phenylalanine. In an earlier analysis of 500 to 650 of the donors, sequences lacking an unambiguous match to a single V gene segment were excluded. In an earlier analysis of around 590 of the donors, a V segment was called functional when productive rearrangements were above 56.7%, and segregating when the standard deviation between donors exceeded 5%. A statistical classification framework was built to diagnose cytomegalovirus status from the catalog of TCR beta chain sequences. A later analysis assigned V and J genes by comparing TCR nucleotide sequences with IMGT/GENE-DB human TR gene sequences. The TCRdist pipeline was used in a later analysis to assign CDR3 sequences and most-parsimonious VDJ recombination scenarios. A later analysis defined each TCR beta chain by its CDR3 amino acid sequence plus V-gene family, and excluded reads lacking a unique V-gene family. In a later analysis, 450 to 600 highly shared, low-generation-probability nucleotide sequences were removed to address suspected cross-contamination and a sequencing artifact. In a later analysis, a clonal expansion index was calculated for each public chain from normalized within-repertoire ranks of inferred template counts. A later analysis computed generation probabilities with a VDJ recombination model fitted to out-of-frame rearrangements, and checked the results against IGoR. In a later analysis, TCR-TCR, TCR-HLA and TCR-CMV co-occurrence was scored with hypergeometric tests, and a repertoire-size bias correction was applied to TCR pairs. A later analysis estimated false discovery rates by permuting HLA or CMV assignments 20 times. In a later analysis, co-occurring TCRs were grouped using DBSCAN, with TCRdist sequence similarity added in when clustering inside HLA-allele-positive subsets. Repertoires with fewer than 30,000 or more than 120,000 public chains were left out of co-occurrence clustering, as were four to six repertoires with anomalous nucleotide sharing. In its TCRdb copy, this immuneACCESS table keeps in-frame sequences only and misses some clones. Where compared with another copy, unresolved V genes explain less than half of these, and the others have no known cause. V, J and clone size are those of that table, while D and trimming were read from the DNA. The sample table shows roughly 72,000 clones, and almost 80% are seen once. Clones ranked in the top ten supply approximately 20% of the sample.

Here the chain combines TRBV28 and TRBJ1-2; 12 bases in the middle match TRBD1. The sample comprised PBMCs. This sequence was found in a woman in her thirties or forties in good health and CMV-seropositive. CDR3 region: CASSGDRGLYGYTF. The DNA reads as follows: TGTGCCAGCAGTGGGGACAGGGGGCTGTATGGCTACACCTTC.